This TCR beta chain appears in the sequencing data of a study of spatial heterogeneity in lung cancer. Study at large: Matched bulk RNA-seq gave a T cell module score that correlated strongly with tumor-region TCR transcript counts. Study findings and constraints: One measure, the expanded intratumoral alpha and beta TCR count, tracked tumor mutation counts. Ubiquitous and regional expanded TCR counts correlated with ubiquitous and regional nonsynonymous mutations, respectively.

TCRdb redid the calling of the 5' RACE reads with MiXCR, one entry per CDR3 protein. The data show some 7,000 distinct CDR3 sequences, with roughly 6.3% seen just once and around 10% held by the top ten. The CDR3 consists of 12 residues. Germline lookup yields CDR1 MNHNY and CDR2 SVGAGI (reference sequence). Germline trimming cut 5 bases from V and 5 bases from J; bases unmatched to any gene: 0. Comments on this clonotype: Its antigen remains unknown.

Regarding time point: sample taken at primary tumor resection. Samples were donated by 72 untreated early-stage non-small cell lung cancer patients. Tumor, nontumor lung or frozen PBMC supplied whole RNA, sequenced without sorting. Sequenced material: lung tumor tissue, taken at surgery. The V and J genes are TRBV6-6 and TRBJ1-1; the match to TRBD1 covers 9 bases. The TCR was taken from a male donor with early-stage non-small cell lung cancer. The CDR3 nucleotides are TGTGCCAGCAGTGACAGGGGGACTGAAGCTTTCTTT. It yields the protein CASSDRGTEAFF.